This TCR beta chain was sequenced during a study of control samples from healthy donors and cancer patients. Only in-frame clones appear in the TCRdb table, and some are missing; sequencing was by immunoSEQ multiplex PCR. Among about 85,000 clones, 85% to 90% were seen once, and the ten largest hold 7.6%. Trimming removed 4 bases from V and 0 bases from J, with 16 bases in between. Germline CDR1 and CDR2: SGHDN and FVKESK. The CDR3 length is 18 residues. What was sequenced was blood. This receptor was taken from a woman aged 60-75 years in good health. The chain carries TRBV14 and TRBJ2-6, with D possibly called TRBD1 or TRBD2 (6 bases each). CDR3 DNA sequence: TGTGCCAGCAGCCCCATCCCGGGGGCGGCCTCTGGGGCCAACGTCCTGACTTTC. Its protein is CASSPIPGAASGANVLTF.